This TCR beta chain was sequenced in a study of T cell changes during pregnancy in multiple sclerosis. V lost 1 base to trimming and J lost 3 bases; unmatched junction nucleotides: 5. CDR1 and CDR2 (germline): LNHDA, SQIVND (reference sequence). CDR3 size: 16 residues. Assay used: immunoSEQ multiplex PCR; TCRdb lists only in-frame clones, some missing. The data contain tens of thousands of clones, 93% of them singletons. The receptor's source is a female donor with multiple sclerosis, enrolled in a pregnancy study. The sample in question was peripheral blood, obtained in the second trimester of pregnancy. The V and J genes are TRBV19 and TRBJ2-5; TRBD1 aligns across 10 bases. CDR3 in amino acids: CASSIGQTGGKETQYF. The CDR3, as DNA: TGTGCCAGTAGTATAGGTCAGACAGGGGGCAAAGAGACCCAGTACTTC.